The 27 T cell receptor beta chains in this list originate from one sample, sequenced in a study of blood T cell repertoires in COVID-19. Some clones are missing from TCRdb's copy, which holds only in-frame ones; the method was immunoSEQ multiplex PCR. The data show approximately 300,000 clones, approximately 86% seen once. Sequencing was carried out using PBMCs or T cells enriched from blood (not recorded which). The receptors here all came from a woman under 30 who had recovered from COVID-19.

The chain has TRBV27 and TRBJ2-3, with 8 bases fitting TRBD2. Germline CDR1 is MNHEY and CDR2 is SMNVEV (reference sequence). This CDR3 comprises 16 residues. Trimming removed 6 bases from V and 0 bases from J; junction bases left unmatched: 8. As DNA, the CDR3 is TGTGCCAGCAGCCGTTCGGGGGGGTTTAGCACAGATACGCAGTATTTT. Protein: CASSRSGGFSTDTQYF.

This clone was seen a handful of times. J is TRBJ1-2 and V is TRBV30; D is ambiguous. The germline V gene encodes CDR1 GTSNPN and CDR2 SVGIG (reference sequence). Trimming stripped 1 base from V and 8 bases from J, with 23 bases between. The CDR3 is made up of 16 amino acids. For the CDR3, the DNA is TGTGCCTGGAGTGCTTTTGAGTACCTACTCTCCGGGGGCTACACCTTC. Its translation is CAWSAFEYLLSGGYTF.

This chain joins TRBV19 and TRBJ2-3, with 9 bases matching TRBD1. J lost 2 bases, V lost 4 bases, and 7 bases had no gene match. The germline gives CDR1 LNHDA, CDR2 SQIVND (reference sequence). The CDR3 runs to 16 residues. DNA for the CDR3: TGTGCCAGTAGTACTCGACAGGGGGACTTCACAGATACGCAGTATTTT. It specifies CASSTRQGDFTDTQYF.

This chain uses TRBV6-4 with TRBJ1-2; 7 bases fit TRBD1. J was trimmed by 7 bases and V by 0 bases; bases with no gene match: 11. This CDR3 region has 16 residues. Germline V gene sequence: CDR1 MRHNA, CDR2 SNTAGT. The chain's CDR3 is CASSDSGQGDRIGYTF. CDR3 nucleotides: TGTGCCAGCAGTGACTCTGGGCAGGGGGATCGTATTGGCTACACCTTC.

V gene TRBV4-3 combines with J gene TRBJ1-2, with a tentative D call TRBD1 (6 bases). The CDR3 is 15 amino acids. From germline, CDR1 is LGHNA and CDR2 YSLEER. V was pared by 1 base and J by 5 bases, with 14 bases between. CDR3 residues: CASSQGRTDGYGYTF. CDR3 in DNA: TGCGCCAGCAGCCAAGGCCGGACAGACGGATATGGCTACACCTTC.

The chain joins TRBV19 to TRBJ1-5; 8 bases are a match to TRBD1. The V segment lost 6 bases and the J segment 2 bases; nucleotides outside the gene matches: 3. Germline loops: CDR1 LNHDA, CDR2 SQIVND (reference sequence). The CDR3 contains 14 residues. The CDR3 nucleotides read TGTGCCAGTAGGCCGGGACAGGGCAATCAGCCCCAGCATTTT. Translation: CASRPGQGNQPQHF.

The chain has TRBV21-1 and TRBJ2-4; TRBD2 reflects the table's D call only, with no check against the DNA. TRBV21-1 is annotated as a pseudogene. The CDR3 has 20 residues. CDR3 bases: TGTGCCAAGCCCAGGCGGGGCAGGAGTCGGGAAGGGAAGGCCAAAAACATTCAGTACTTC. Amino acids: CAKPRRGRSREGKAKNIQYF.

The V and J genes are TRBV11-2 and TRBJ2-3; maybe TRBD2 (6 bases). The germline V gene has CDR1 SGHAT and CDR2 FQNNGV. The CDR3 length is 13 residues. V lost 5 bases and J lost 6, with 12 bases in between. The CDR3 protein is CASSPGVKDTQYF. The CDR3 bases are TGTGCCAGCAGCCCGGGGGTCAAGGATACGCAGTATTTT.

V gene TRBV5-1 combines with J gene TRBJ2-7, with D perhaps TRBD1 (5 bases). V lost 3 bases to trimming and J lost 3 bases, with 16 bases between them. This CDR3 comprises 15 residues. Germline values: CDR1 SGHRS, CDR2 YFSETQ. The CDR3 sequence is CASSSEDRHLYEQYF. DNA for the CDR3: TGCGCCAGCAGCTCGGAAGACAGACACCTCTACGAGCAGTACTTC.

J is TRBJ1-2 and V is TRBV6-5; D might be TRBD1 (5 bases). V lost 6 bases to trimming and J lost 4 bases, with 18 bases between them. Germline CDR1 reads MNHEY; CDR2 reads SVGAGI. This CDR3 is 15 amino acids long. CDR3 protein: CASSPGWRGFYGYTF. The CDR3 DNA is TGTGCCAGCAGCCCCGGGTGGAGGGGATTCTATGGCTACACCTTC.

The chain uses TRBV6-2 or TRBV6-3 and TRBJ2-2; 9 nucleotides match TRBD1. After removal of 6 bases from V and 8 bases from J, the junction contained 7 bases not matched to a gene. The CDR3 loop spans 14 amino acids. From germline, CDR1 is MNHEY and CDR2 SVGEGT. For the CDR3, the DNA is TGTGCCAGCAGCTTACAGGGGGCGTCTGGGGAGCTGTTTTTT. Protein product: CASSLQGASGELFF.

The rearrangement joins TRBV7-2 to TRBJ2-3, with 7 bases fitting TRBD1. V was clipped by 4 bases and J by 4 bases; unmatched bases: 14. Per the germline V gene, CDR1 is SGHTA and CDR2 is FQGNSA. The CDR3 covers 17 residues. The CDR3 region is CASSSHQTGWASDTQYF. The CDR3 region has the DNA TGTGCCAGCAGCTCACATCAGACAGGGTGGGCCTCAGATACGCAGTATTTT.

The CDR3 coding sequence is TGTGCCAGCAGCTGGAAGCGGGAGCGGACAGATACGCAGTATTTT. Amino acids: CASSWKRERTDTQYF. V gene TRBV16 combines with J gene TRBJ2-3, with 8 positions matching TRBD2. The CDR3 sequence is 15 residues long. Germline lookup yields CDR1 KGHSY and CDR2 FQNENV. Trimming removed 5 bases from V and 3 bases from J; junction bases left unmatched: 7.

This clone came up once. DNA for the CDR3: TGTGCCAGCAGTTTGGGGGCGGCCTACGAGCAGTACTTC. This gives the protein CASSLGAAYEQYF. The genes are TRBV28 and TRBJ2-7, with a tentative D call TRBD1 (6 bases). V was pared by 3 bases and J by 2 bases, with 8 bases between. CDR3 length: 13 residues. The germline V gene encodes CDR1 MDHEN and CDR2 SYDVKM.

J is TRBJ2-2 and V is TRBV18; 7 nucleotides agree with TRBD2. Looked up from germline, CDR1 is KGHSH and CDR2 is LQKENI. The CDR3 totals 16 residues. The junction had 9 bases not matched to a gene; V was cut back by 4 bases and J by 4 bases. The CDR3 is CASSLTSGRATGELFF. CDR3 coding DNA: TGTGCCAGCTCACTGACCTCAGGGAGGGCCACCGGGGAGCTGTTTTTT.

The V and J genes are TRBV7-9 and TRBJ1-5; possibly TRBD1 for D (5 bases). This CDR3 has 17 residues. CDR1 and CDR2 from the germline V gene are SEHNR and FQNEAQ (reference sequence). Deletions cut 0 bases from V and 3 bases from J, with 15 bases between. The CDR3 DNA reads TGTGCCAGCAGCTTAGCTGGGGGGGAACTCCTCAATCAGCCCCAGCATTTT. Translated, it gives CASSLAGGELLNQPQHF. Filled out from reference TRBV7-9 and TRBJ1-5, the complete variable domain reads DTGVSQNPRHKITKRGQNVTFRCDPISEHNRLYWYRQTLGQGPEFLTYFQNEAQLEKSRLLSDRFSAERPKGSFSTLEIQRTEQGDSAMYLCASSLAGGELLNQPQHFGDGTRLSIL.

The chain uses TRBV7-9 and TRBJ2-3; tentatively, D is TRBD1 (6 bases). Deletions cut 4 bases from V and 3 bases from J, with 8 bases between. CDR1 is SEHNR, CDR2 FQNEAQ, per germline (reference sequence). This CDR3 comprises 13 residues. CDR3 bases: TGTGCCAGCAGCTCTACAGGGACAGATACGCAGTATTTT. This gives the protein CASSSTGTDTQYF.

This chain links TRBV7-2 with TRBJ2-1, with D possibly being TRBD2 (5 bases). The germline CDR1 and CDR2 sequences are SGHTA and FQGNSA. This CDR3 spans 15 amino acids. Trimming stripped 6 bases from V and 0 bases from J, with 12 bases between. Here the CDR3 reads CASRPSSGSYNEQFF. CDR3 sequence (DNA): TGTGCCAGCAGGCCGTCCAGCGGCTCCTACAATGAGCAGTTCTTC.

The chain carries TRBV3-1 (or the pseudogene TRBV3-2) and TRBJ2-1, with D maybe TRBD1 (6 bases). The V and J ends lost 7 bases and 6 bases respectively, with 10 bases between them. This CDR3 contains 12 residues. The V gene's germline CDR1 is LGHDT and CDR2 YNNKEL (reference sequence). CDR3 protein: CASTLGGNEQFF. CDR3 sequence (DNA): TGTGCCAGCACCCTAGGGGGCAATGAGCAGTTCTTC.

V is TRBV5-4 and J is TRBJ1-1, with D maybe TRBD1 (5 bases). Trimming took 3 bases from V and 9 from J, leaving 9 bases between them. The CDR3 consists of 11 residues. The germline V gene has CDR1 SGHNT and CDR2 YYREEE (reference sequence). This CDR3 is CASSSGMQAFF. The DNA of the CDR3 is TGTGCCAGCAGCTCAGGGATGCAAGCTTTCTTT.

This chain uses TRBV7-6 with TRBJ2-7; TRBD1 agrees at 8 bases. Trimming cost V 5 bases and J 2 bases; bases outside gene matches: 2. This CDR3 is 13 amino acids long. The germline CDR1 and CDR2 sequences are SGHVS and FNYEAQ. CDR3 DNA sequence: TGTGCCAGCAGCAAGGGACAGGCCTACGAGCAGTACTTC. Its translation: CASSKGQAYEQYF.

V usage is TRBV3-1 (or the pseudogene TRBV3-2) and J usage is TRBJ1-1; perhaps TRBD1 as D (5 bases). Germline loops: CDR1 LGHDT, CDR2 YNNKEL (reference sequence). The ends were cut back, 4 bases at V and 1 base at J, with 16 bases in the middle. The CDR3 is 16 amino acids. CDR3 sequence reads: CASSPTQGKKNTEAFF. The DNA of the CDR3 is TGTGCCAGCAGCCCCACTCAGGGAAAGAAGAACACTGAAGCTTTCTTT.

This chain connects TRBV27 to TRBJ1-1; 7 bases map to TRBD1. With 2 bases clipped from V and 4 bases from J, the junction kept 7 bases outside the gene matches. The CDR3 loop spans 15 amino acids. CDR1 MNHEY and CDR2 SMNVEV come from the germline V gene (reference sequence). Here the CDR3 DNA reads TGTGCCAGCAGTTTAAGGGGGCGAGGGGTCACTGAAGCTTTCTTT. Protein sequence: CASSLRGRGVTEAFF.

This clone appeared a few times. The rearrangement joins TRBV3-1 (or the pseudogene TRBV3-2) to TRBJ2-7; D remains ambiguous. Germline V gene data show CDR1 as LGHDT and CDR2 as YNNKEL (reference sequence). The V and J ends lost 1 base and 5 bases respectively, with 15 bases between them. The CDR3 runs to 15 residues. The DNA of the CDR3 is TGTGCCAGCAGCCAAGGACCGACCCAGCAGGACGAGCAGTACTTC. Translation: CASSQGPTQQDEQYF.

The CDR3 DNA follows: TGTGCCAGCAGCCAAGAATGGCGGGCAGAGCAGTACTTC. Protein: CASSQEWRAEQYF. The chain recombines TRBV3-1 (or the pseudogene TRBV3-2) with TRBJ2-7; D is perhaps TRBD2 (5 bases). The germline V gene has CDR1 LGHDT and CDR2 YNNKEL (reference sequence). The CDR3 length is 13 residues. V lost 0 bases and J lost 7, with 10 bases in between.

The J gene is TRBJ2-5, the V gene TRBV4-1; D gene unclear. Per the germline V gene, CDR1 is MGHRA and CDR2 is YSYEKL. CDR3 size: 16 residues. V shed 4 bases and J shed 5 bases, with 20 bases lying between them. The CDR3 DNA sequence: TGCGCCAGCAGCCTCCTAGATGAGTTGACCGGGGAGACCCAGTACTTC. This sequence encodes CASSLLDELTGETQYF.

The CDR3 is CASSARGGYEQYF. The CDR3 DNA reads TGTGCCAGCAGCGCCAGAGGAGGATACGAGCAGTACTTC. The V call is TRBV7-9, the J call TRBJ2-7, with D possibly matching TRBD2 (5 bases). Germline CDR1 is SEHNR and CDR2 is FQNEAQ (reference sequence). The CDR3 contains 13 residues. V shed 5 bases and J shed 4 bases, with 12 bases lying between them.